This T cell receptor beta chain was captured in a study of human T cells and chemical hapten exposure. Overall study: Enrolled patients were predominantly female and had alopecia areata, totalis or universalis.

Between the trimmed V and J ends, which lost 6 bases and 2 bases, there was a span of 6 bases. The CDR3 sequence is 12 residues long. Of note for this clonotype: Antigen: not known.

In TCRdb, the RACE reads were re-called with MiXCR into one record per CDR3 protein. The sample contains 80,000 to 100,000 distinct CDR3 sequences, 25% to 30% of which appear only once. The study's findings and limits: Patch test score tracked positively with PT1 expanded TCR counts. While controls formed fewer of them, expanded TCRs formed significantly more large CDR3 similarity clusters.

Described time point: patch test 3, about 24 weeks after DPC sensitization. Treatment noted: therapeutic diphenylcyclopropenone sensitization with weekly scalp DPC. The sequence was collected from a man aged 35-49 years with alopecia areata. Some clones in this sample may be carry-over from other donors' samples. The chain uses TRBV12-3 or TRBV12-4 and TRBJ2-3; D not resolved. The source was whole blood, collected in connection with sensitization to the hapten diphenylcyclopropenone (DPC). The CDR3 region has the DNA TGTGCCAGCAGGCCCCACACAGATACGCAGTATTTT. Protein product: CASRPHTDTQYF.